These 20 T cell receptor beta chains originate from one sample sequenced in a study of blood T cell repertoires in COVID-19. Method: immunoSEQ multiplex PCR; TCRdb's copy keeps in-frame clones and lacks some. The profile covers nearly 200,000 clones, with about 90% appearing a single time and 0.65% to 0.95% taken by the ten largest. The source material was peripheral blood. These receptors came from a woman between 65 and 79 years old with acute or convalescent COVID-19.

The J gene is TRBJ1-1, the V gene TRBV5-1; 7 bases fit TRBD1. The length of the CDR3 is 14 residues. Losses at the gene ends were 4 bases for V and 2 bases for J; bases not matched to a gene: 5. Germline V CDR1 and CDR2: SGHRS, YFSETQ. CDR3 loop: CASSPGQRNTEAFF. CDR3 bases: TGCGCCAGCAGCCCGGGACAGAGAAACACTGAAGCTTTCTTT.

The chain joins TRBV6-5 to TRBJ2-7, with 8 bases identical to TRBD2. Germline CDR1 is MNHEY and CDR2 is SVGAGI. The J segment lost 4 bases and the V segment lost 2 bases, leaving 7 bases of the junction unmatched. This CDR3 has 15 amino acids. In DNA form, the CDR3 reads TGTGCCAGCAGTTACACACGGGAGGGCCGGTACGAGCAGTACTTC. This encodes CASSYTREGRYEQYF.

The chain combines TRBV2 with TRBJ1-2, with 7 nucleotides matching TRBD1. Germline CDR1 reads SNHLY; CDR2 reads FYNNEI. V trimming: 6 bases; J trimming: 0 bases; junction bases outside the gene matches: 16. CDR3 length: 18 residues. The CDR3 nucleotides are TGTGCCAGCAGGGGGACAGCCCGGCTAGAGCCCTCTAACTATGGCTACACCTTC. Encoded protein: CASRGTARLEPSNYGYTF.

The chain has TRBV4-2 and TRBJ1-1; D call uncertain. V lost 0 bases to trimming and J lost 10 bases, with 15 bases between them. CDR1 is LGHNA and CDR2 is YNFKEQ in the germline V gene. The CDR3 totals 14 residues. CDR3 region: CASSQDRGTHGAFF. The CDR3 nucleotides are TGTGCCAGCAGCCAAGACCGAGGCACTCACGGAGCTTTCTTT.

The CDR3 reads CASSWDIGNTIYF. CDR3 in DNA: TGTGCCAGCAGTTGGGACATTGGAAACACCATATATTTT. The rearrangement uses TRBV6-6 and TRBJ1-3, with D possibly matching TRBD1 (6 bases). Per germline, CDR1 MNHNY and CDR2 SVGAGI (reference sequence). The length of the CDR3 is 13 residues. V shed 4 bases and J shed 3 bases, with 7 bases lying between them.

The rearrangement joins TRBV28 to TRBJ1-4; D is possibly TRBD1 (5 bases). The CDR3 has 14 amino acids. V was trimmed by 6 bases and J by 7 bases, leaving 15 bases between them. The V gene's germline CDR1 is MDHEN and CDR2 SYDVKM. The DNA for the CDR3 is TGTGCCAGCAGCTATCTAGGGGTTGGTGAAAAACTGTTTTTT. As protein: CASSYLGVGEKLFF.

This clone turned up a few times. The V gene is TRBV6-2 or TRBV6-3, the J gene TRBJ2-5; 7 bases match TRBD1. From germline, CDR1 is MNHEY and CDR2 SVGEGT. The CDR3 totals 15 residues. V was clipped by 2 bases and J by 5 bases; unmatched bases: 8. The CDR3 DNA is TGTGCCAGCAGTTACACCCGACAGGGTTCGGAGACCCAGTACTTC. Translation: CASSYTRQGSETQYF.

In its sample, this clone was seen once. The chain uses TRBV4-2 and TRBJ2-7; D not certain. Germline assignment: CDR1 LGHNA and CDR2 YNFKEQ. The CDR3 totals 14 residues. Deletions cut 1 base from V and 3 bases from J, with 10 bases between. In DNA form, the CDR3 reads TGTGCCAGCAGCCAAGCCCCGTCTCGCTACGAGCAGTACTTC. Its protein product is CASSQAPSRYEQYF.

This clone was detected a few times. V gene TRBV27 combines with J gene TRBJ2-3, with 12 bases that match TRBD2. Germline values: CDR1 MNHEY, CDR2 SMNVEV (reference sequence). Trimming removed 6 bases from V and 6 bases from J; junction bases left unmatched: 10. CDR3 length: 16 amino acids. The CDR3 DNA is TGTGCCAGCAGGATGACTAGCGGGGGACCCCGGGATACGCAGTATTTT. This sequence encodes CASRMTSGGPRDTQYF.

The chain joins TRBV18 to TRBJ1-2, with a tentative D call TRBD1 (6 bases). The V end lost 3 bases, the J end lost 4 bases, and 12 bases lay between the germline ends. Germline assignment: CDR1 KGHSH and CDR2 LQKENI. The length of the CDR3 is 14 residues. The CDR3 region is CASSPLGATYGYTF. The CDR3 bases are TGTGCCAGCTCACCCCTGGGGGCAACCTATGGCTACACCTTC.

The CDR3 region has the DNA TGTGCCAGCAGCCGTGCAGTCTCTGGGGCCAACGTCCTGACTTTC. Translation gives CASSRAVSGANVLTF. The genes are TRBV7-3 and TRBJ2-6; D not certain. The V gene lost 5 bases and the J gene lost 0 bases, with 8 bases spanning the gap. Looked up from germline, CDR1 is SGHTA and CDR2 is FQGTGA. This CDR3 contains 15 residues.

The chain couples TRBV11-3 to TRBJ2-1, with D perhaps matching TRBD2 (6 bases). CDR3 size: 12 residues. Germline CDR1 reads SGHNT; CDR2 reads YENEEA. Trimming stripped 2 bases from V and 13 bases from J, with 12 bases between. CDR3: CASSLKWGVQFF. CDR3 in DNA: TGTGCCAGCAGCTTAAAGTGGGGGGTCCAGTTCTTC.

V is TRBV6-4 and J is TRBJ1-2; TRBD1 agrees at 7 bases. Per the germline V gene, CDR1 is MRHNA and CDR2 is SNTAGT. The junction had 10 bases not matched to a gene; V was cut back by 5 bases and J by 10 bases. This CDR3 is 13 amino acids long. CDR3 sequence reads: CASSTRDRNFYTF. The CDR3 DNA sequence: TGTGCCAGCAGTACCCGGGACAGAAACTTCTACACCTTC.

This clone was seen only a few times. The DNA of the CDR3 is TGTGCCATCAGCCCCGGTGGGCATAGAAGCTCTGGAAACACCATATATTTT. This translates into CAISPGGHRSSGNTIYF. This rearrangement joins TRBV10-3 to TRBJ1-3; D remains ambiguous. Germline assignment: CDR1 ENHRY and CDR2 SYGVKD. The CDR3 runs to 17 residues. V lost 6 bases and J 0 bases, leaving 18 bases between the germline ends.

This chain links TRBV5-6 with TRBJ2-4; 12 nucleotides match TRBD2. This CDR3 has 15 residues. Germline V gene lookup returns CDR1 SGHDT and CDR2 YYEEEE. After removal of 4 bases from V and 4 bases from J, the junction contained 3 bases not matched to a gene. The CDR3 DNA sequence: TGTGCCAGCAGCCGGACTAGCGGGGATAAAAACATTCAGTACTTC. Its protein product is CASSRTSGDKNIQYF.

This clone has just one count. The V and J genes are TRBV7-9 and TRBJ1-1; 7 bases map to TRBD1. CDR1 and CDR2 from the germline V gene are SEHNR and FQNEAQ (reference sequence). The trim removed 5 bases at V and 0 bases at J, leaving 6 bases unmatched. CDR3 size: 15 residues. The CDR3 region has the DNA TGTGCCAGCAGCGCCCGACAGGGAATGAACACTGAAGCTTTCTTT. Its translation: CASSARQGMNTEAFF.

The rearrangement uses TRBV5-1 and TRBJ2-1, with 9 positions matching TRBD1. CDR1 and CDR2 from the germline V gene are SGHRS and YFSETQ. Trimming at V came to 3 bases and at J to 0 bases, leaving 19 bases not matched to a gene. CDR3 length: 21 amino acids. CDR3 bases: TGCGCCAGCAGCTCAAACCCATTGGGACAGGGTAGGACTAGCTCCTACAATGAGCAGTTCTTC. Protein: CASSSNPLGQGRTSSYNEQFF. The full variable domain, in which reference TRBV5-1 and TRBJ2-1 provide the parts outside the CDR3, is KAGVTQTPRYLIKTRGQQVTLSCSPISGHRSVSWYQQTPGQGLQFLFEYFSETQRNKGNFPGRFSGRQFSNSRSEMNVSTLELGDSALYLCASSSNPLGQGRTSSYNEQFFGPGTRLTVL.

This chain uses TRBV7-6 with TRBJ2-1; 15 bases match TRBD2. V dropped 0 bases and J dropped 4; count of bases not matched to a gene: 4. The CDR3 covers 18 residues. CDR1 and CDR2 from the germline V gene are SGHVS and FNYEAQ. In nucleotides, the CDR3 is TGTGCCAGCAGCTTAGCTCGGACTAGCGGGAGGGCTTACAATGAGCAGTTCTTC. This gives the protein CASSLARTSGRAYNEQFF.

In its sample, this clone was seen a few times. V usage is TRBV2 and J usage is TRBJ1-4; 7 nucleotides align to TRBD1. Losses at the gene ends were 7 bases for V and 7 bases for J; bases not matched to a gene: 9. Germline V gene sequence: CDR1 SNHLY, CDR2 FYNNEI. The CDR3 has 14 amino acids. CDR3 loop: CASTPTGFVEKLFF. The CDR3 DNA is TGTGCCAGCACCCCGACAGGGTTCGTTGAAAAACTGTTTTTT.

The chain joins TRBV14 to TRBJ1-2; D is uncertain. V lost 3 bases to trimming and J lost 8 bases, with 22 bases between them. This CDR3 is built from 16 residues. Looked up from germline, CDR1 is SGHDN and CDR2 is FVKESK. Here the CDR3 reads CASSHPREPRRGGYTF. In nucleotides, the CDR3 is TGTGCCAGCAGCCACCCGAGGGAGCCACGACGGGGAGGCTACACCTTC. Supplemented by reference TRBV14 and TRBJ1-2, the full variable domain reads EAGVTQFPSHSVIEKGQTVTLRCDPISGHDNLYWYRRVMGKEIKFLLHFVKESKQDESGMPNNRFLAERTGGTYSTLKVQPAELEDSGVYFCASSHPREPRRGGYTFGSGTRLTVV.